The 12 T cell receptor beta chains in this list originate from one sample, sequenced in a study of T cells in Graves' hyperthyroidism and ophthalmopathy. Template material for amplifying TCR beta CDR3 regions consisted of RNA transcripts. Initially, a first-round RT-PCR of the TCR CDR3 employed the HTBI primer set. MiXCR was run by TCRdb on the multiplex PCR reads, yielding one entry per CDR3 protein. The table shows 640,000 or so distinct CDR3 sequences, with approximately 14% occurring only once. The sequencing input was blood. Every receptor here comes from a woman between 18 and 30 years old with Graves' ophthalmopathy.

Ten or more counts support this clonotype. The genes are TRBV6-2 or TRBV6-3 and TRBJ1-4; D is possibly TRBD1 (6 bases). V was clipped by 7 bases and J by 5 bases, with 14 bases between them. Germline V gives CDR1 MNHEY, CDR2 SVGEGT. This CDR3 has 14 residues. CDR3 sequence: CASTSGAENEKLFF. The DNA for the CDR3 is TGTGCCAGCACTTCGGGGGCGGAGAATGAAAAACTGTTTTTT.

J is TRBJ2-1 and V is TRBV5-6; 11 nucleotides match TRBD2. The V gene end was trimmed by 0 bases and the J gene end by 4 bases; junction bases not matched to a gene: 9. CDR3 size: 18 residues. Germline lookup yields CDR1 SGHDT and CDR2 YYEEEE. The CDR3 protein is CASSLVSLGLAEYNEQFF. CDR3 sequence (DNA): TGTGCCAGCAGCTTGGTGAGTCTGGGACTAGCGGAATACAATGAGCAGTTCTTC.

There are many counts of this clonotype. The chain has TRBV10-3 and TRBJ2-1; tentative D call: TRBD1 (8 bases). Per germline, CDR1 ENHRY and CDR2 SYGVKD. V was trimmed by 0 bases and J by 2 bases, leaving 17 bases between them. CDR3 size: 18 residues. Written as DNA, the CDR3 is TGTGCCATCAGTGAGTCCGGACAGGGAGGGGGCACCTACAATGAGCAGTTCTTC. Translation gives CAISESGQGGGTYNEQFF.

A few counts support this clonotype. V and J are TRBV9 and TRBJ2-3; 9 bases align to TRBD2. With V trimmed by 4 bases and J by 3 bases, 6 bases remained unmatched. Germline CDR1 reads SGDLS; CDR2 reads YYNGEE. This CDR3 contains 15 residues. CDR3 in amino acids: CASSQMTSGTDTQYF. In DNA, the CDR3 is TGTGCCAGCAGCCAAATGACTAGCGGTACAGATACGCAGTATTTT.

This clonotype was seen a few times. V gene TRBV27 combines with J gene TRBJ2-3, with 8 bases lining up with TRBD1. J was trimmed by 2 bases and V by 8 bases; bases with no gene match: 12. Per the germline V gene, CDR1 is MNHEY and CDR2 is SMNVEV (reference sequence). The CDR3 covers 16 residues. CDR3 sequence reads: CASGTPGQENTDTQYF. The CDR3 DNA sequence: TGTGCCAGCGGAACACCGGGACAGGAGAACACAGATACGCAGTATTTT.

In its sample, this clonotype was seen many times. This chain uses TRBV10-3 with TRBJ2-1, with 9 bases that match TRBD2. With 5 bases clipped from V and 2 bases from J, the junction kept 7 bases outside the gene matches. The CDR3 totals 16 residues. Per the germline V gene, CDR1 is ENHRY and CDR2 is SYGVKD. CDR3 loop: CAISTQSSGTYNEQFF. CDR3 nucleotides: TGTGCCATCAGTACACAATCTAGCGGGACCTACAATGAGCAGTTCTTC.

This clonotype was observed many times. The chain employs TRBV27 and TRBJ1-2, with D possibly TRBD1 on 6 matching bases. Per germline, CDR1 MNHEY and CDR2 SMNVEV (reference sequence). V lost 1 base and J lost 5, with 17 bases in between. The CDR3 has 16 residues. The CDR3 spells CASSLLSTRGSYGYTF. In nucleotides, the CDR3 is TGTGCCAGCAGTTTATTGTCCACCAGGGGATCTTATGGCTACACCTTC.

This chain uses TRBV4-1 with TRBJ2-1; 10 bases match TRBD1. The germline V gene encodes CDR1 MGHRA and CDR2 YSYEKL. CDR3 length equals 15 residues. Trimming cost V 2 bases and J 6 bases; bases outside gene matches: 4. The CDR3 protein is CASSQIRTGGNEQFF. The CDR3 DNA reads as TGCGCCAGCAGCCAAATCAGGACAGGGGGCAATGAGCAGTTCTTC.

The table lists this clonotype with many counts. The chain recombines TRBV2 with TRBJ1-4; TRBD1 aligns across 7 bases. Germline V gives CDR1 SNHLY, CDR2 FYNNEI. Losses at the gene ends were 6 bases for V and 1 base for J; bases not matched to a gene: 14. The CDR3 has 18 amino acids. The CDR3 is CASRSEGGRRLTNEKLFF. In DNA form, the CDR3 reads TGTGCCAGCAGATCGGAAGGGGGCAGGAGACTAACTAATGAAAAACTGTTTTTT.

V and J are TRBV20-1 and TRBJ2-5, with 7 bases identical to TRBD2. Germline trimming cut 3 bases from V and 4 bases from J; bases unmatched to any gene: 8. The CDR3 covers 14 residues. Germline CDR1 and CDR2: DFQATT and SNEGSKA (reference sequence). The CDR3 DNA is TGCAGTGCTAGTGATGAGGGGAGGGGAGAGACCCAGTACTTC. It is translated as CSASDEGRGETQYF.

The gene calls are TRBV28 and TRBJ1-2; D is unresolved. There are 15 residues in the CDR3. Germline V gene sequence: CDR1 MDHEN, CDR2 SYDVKM. V lost 4 bases and J lost 4, with 16 bases in between. The CDR3 nucleotides are TGTGCCAGCAGTTCCCCAGGCGCCTCTCCCTATGGCTACACCTTC. This encodes CASSSPGASPYGYTF.

This clonotype came up a few times. The chain has TRBV9 and TRBJ2-3; 7 bases fit TRBD2. The ends lost 3 bases at V and 0 bases at J; junction bases unmatched: 10. This CDR3 is built from 17 residues. Per germline, CDR1 SGDLS and CDR2 YYNGEE. CDR3 nucleotide sequence: TGTGCCAGCAGCGGCCCTGGGGAGGGCCGGAGCACAGATACGCAGTATTTT. Encoded protein: CASSGPGEGRSTDTQYF.